The clone carrying this T cell receptor (beta chain) was detected ten times or more. With 10-nucleotide random UMIs included, cDNA was synthesized by 5'RACE. TCRdb analysed the 5' RACE reads with MiXCR anew, one entry per CDR3 protein. The sample has tens of thousands of distinct CDR3 sequences, more than 9.5% seen once. These data are taken from a study of neurological immune-mediated disorders. V lost 1 base to trimming and J lost 6 bases; unmatched junction nucleotides: 18. Per the germline V gene, CDR1 is MDHEN and CDR2 is SYDVKM. This CDR3 has 19 residues. This chain connects TRBV28 to TRBJ2-3; 8 nucleotides align to TRBD2. This receptor was taken from a woman aged 55-70 years with HTLV-1-associated myelopathy (HAM/TSP). The sample comprised PBMCs. This chain's CDR3 is CASSLSRHRAAGEMDTQYF. In DNA, the CDR3 is TGTGCCAGCAGTTTATCTCGGCACAGGGCAGCGGGAGAGATGGATACGCAGTATTTT.